This T cell receptor (beta chain) is from a study of identical twins. Study outcomes and limitations: Interpretation of the results relied on cross-sectional statistical analysis and not on following the same donors. Abundant cord blood beta clonotypes carried fewer insertions; memory repertoires showed none. There was more out-of-frame TCR alpha sharing in monozygotic twins than models estimated.

Addition of a universal primer site occurred through template switching, and cDNA carried unique molecular identifiers. TCRdb re-called the 5' RACE reads with MiXCR, one entry per CDR3 protein. There are around 95,000 distinct CDR3 sequences in the sample; about 6.1% occur only once, and about 12% lies in the top ten. Only one count was recorded for this clonotype. The antigen is unknown. Sequencing was performed on memory T cells sorted from blood. This TCR was recovered from a woman aged 45 to 65 in good health.

Here the CDR3 DNA reads TGTGCCAGCAGCTTGGGGACAGCCGTGAACACTGAAGCTTTCTTT. This codes for CASSLGTAVNTEAFF. This chain connects TRBV5-5 to TRBJ1-1; TRBD1 might be the D (6 bases). Trimming removed 0 bases at V and 0 bases at J, with 9 bases between. The V gene's germline CDR1 is SGHKS and CDR2 YYEKEE (reference sequence). This CDR3 has 15 residues.